The clone carrying this T cell receptor beta chain came up many times. The antigen remains unidentified. These data come from a study of T cell repertoires in cytomegalovirus infection. Looking at the study overall: Both CMV infection and a matching HLA type were indicated by public TCR beta signatures.

Study observations and caveats: Identification of carriers of CMV plus the relevant HLA was achieved through cumulative public TCR beta family frequency. Predominance within the ex vivo response was attributable to HLA-C-restricted CMV-specific TCR beta clonotypes.

TCRdb re-derived calls from the reads in MiXCR, one entry per CDR3 protein. This sample yields 450,000 to 600,000 distinct CDR3 sequences, of which around 11% are seen a single time; roughly a tenth belongs to the top ten. The TCR originated in a human donor in good health (CMV status not recorded). Some clones in this sample may be carry-over from other donors' samples. Input material: PBMCs.

The CDR3, as DNA: TGCAGCGGTCAAACGGGGGTAGAAGAGACCCAGTACTTC. It translates to CSGQTGVEETQYF. This chain uses TRBV29-1 with TRBJ2-5; TRBD2 might be the D (6 bases). Germline values: CDR1 SQVTM, CDR2 ANQGSEA. The CDR3 runs 13 residues. Trimming stripped 7 bases from V and 3 bases from J, with 15 bases between.